The clone carrying this TCR beta chain was found a few times. What it binds is not known. The CDR3 regions of TCR beta were amplified from RNA transcripts. HTBI primers drove first-round RT-PCR of the TCR CDR3. TCRdb fed the multiplex PCR reads into MiXCR, producing one record per CDR3 protein. The sample shows some 490,000 distinct CDR3 sequences, roughly 23% of them seen only once. Germline lookup yields CDR1 WNHNN and CDR2 SYGVQD (reference sequence). V lost 2 bases and J lost 10, with 17 bases in between. This CDR3 has 14 residues. This specimen belongs to a study of T cells in Graves' hyperthyroidism and ophthalmopathy. About the research overall: Upon initial diagnosis and before any treatment, peripheral blood was collected. Study-level findings and limits: Separation of ophthalmopathy from stable hyperthyroidism was achieved by a 13 V-J model.

The rearrangement links TRBV10-1 to TRBJ1-1, with unresolved D. The TCR comes from a woman aged 70-85 years with Graves' ophthalmopathy. The specimen was blood. The CDR3 here is CASSENFGGLGAFF. The CDR3 DNA reads as TGCGCCAGCAGTGAGAATTTCGGTGGCCTGGGAGCTTTCTTT.